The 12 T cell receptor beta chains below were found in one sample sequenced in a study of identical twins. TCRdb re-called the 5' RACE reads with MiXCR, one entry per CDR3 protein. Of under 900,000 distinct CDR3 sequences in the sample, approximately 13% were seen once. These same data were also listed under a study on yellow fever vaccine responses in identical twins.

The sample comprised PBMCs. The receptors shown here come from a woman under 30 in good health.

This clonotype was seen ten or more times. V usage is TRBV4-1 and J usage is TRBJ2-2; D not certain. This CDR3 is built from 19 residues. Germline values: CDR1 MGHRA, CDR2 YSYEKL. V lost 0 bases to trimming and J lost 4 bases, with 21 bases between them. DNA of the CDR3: TGCGCCAGCAGCCAAGATTCCCGGCGTATAGGTTCTAGCACCGGGGAGCTGTTTTTT. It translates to CASSQDSRRIGSSTGELFF.

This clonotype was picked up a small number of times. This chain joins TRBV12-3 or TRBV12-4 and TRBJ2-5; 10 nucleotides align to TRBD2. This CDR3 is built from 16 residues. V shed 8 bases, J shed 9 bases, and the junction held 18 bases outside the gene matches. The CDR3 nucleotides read TGTGCCAGCGATGGGAAAGCGGGGGGGGTCCCCAGGGCCCAGTACTTC. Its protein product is CASDGKAGGVPRAQYF.

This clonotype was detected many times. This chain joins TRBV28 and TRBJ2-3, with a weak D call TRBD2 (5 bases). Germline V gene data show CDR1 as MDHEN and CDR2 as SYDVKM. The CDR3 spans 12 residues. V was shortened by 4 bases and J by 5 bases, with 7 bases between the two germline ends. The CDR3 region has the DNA TGTGCCAGCAGTTCCGAGGGAGATACGCAGTATTTT. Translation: CASSSEGDTQYF.

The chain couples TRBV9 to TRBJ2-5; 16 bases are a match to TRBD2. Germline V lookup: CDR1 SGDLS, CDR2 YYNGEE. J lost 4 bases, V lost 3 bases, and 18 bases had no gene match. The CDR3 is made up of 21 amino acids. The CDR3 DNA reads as TGTGCCAGCAGCGCTACAACCTCCGGGACTAGCGGGGGGGCGAGGCGAGAGACCCAGTACTTC. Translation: CASSATTSGTSGGARRETQYF.

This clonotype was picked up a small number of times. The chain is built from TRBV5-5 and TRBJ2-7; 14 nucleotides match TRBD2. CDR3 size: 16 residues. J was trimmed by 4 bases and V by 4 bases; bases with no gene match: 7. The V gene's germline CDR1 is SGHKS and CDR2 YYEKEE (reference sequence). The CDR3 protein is CASSPGTSGRWYEQYF. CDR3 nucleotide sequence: TGTGCCAGCAGCCCCGGGACTAGCGGGAGATGGTACGAGCAGTACTTC.

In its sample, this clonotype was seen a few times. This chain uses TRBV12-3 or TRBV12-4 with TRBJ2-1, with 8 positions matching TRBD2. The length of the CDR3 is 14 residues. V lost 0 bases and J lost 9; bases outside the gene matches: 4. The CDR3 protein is CASSLARGGSEQFF. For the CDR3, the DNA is TGTGCCAGCAGTTTAGCCCGGGGGGGGAGTGAGCAGTTCTTC.

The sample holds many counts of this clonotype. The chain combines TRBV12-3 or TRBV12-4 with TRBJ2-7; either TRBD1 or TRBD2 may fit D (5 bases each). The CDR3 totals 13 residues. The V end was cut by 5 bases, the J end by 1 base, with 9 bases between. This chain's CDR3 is CASSRGGSYEQYF. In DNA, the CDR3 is TGTGCCAGCAGTCGTGGGGGTTCCTACGAGCAGTACTTC.

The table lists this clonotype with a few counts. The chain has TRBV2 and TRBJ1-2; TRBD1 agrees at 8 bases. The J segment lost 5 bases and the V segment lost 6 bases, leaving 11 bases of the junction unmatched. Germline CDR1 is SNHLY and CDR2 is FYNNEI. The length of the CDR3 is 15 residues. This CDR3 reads CASSPTGGTMYGYTF. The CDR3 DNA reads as TGTGCCAGCAGCCCAACAGGGGGTACTATGTATGGCTACACCTTC.

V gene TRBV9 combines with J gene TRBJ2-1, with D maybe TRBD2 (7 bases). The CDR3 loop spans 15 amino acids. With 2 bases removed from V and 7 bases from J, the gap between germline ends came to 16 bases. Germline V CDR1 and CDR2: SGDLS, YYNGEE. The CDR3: CASSVEGGPGNEQFF. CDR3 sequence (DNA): TGTGCCAGCAGCGTCGAGGGGGGGCCGGGGAATGAGCAGTTCTTC.

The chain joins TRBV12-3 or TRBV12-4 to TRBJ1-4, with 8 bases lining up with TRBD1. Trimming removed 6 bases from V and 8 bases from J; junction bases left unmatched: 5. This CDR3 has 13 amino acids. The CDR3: CASSRTGWEKLFF. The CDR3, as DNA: TGTGCCAGCAGCCGGACAGGGTGGGAAAAACTGTTTTTT.

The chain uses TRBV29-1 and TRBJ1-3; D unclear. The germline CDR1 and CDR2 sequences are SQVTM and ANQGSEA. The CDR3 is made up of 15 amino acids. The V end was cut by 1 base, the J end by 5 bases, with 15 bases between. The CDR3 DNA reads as TGCAGCGTTGAAGTCAGTCGAGGTGTTCGAAACACCATATATTTT. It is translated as CSVEVSRGVRNTIYF.

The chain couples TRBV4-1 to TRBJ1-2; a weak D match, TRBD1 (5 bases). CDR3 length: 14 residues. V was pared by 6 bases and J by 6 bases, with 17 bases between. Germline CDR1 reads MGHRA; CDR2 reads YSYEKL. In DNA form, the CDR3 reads TGCGCCAGCAGTCTTCCGGGGACTACAAATGGCTACACCTTC. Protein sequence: CASSLPGTTNGYTF.